A single sample gave rise to the 5 T cell receptor beta chains below, sequenced in a study of blood T cell repertoires in COVID-19. TCRdb's table, derived via immunoSEQ multiplex PCR, lists solely in-frame clones and lacks some. The data show roughly 100,000 clones, 87% seen once. The material sequenced was peripheral blood. These TCRs come from a human donor in a cohort sampled during active COVID-19.

The V gene is TRBV7-3, the J gene TRBJ2-3, with 7 positions matching TRBD2. J was trimmed by 1 base and V by 5 bases; bases with no gene match: 9. The germline V gene has CDR1 SGHTA and CDR2 FQGTGA. This CDR3 has 16 amino acids. The CDR3 here is CASSPKRGTRTDTQYF. The CDR3 DNA follows: TGTGCCAGCAGCCCCAAGCGGGGAACACGCACAGATACGCAGTATTTT.

The chain is built from TRBV6-6 and TRBJ2-5, with D uncertain. Deletions cut 0 bases from V and 2 bases from J, with 10 bases between. This CDR3 comprises 15 residues. Germline lookup yields CDR1 MNHNY and CDR2 SVGAGI (reference sequence). The CDR3 coding sequence is TGTGCCAGCAGTTACTCGACAAATTCTCAAGAGACCCAGTACTTC. Its protein product is CASSYSTNSQETQYF.

The rearrangement joins TRBV6-5 to TRBJ1-2, with D tentatively TRBD1 (6 bases). Deletions cut 8 bases from V and 6 bases from J, with 10 bases between. The germline gives CDR1 MNHEY, CDR2 SVGAGI. The CDR3 has 11 amino acids. The CDR3 loop reads CASGAGDGYTF. The CDR3 bases are TGTGCCAGCGGGGCAGGGGATGGCTACACCTTC.

The genes are TRBV6-2 or TRBV6-3 and TRBJ2-3; TRBD1 is a possible D gene (5 bases). Germline-derived CDR1 and CDR2 are MNHEY and SVGEGT. The CDR3 has 15 residues. V lost 3 bases, J lost 2 bases, and 12 bases lay in between. The CDR3 loop reads CASSYGADATDTQYF. As DNA, the CDR3 is TGTGCCAGCAGTTATGGGGCCGATGCCACAGATACGCAGTATTTT.

This rearrangement joins TRBV3-1 (or the pseudogene TRBV3-2) to TRBJ1-2; D gene uncertain. The CDR3 extends over 13 amino acids. Germline V gives CDR1 LGHDT, CDR2 YNNKEL (reference sequence). The V gene lost 3 bases and the J gene lost 6 bases, with 11 bases spanning the gap. CDR3 nucleotides: TGTGCCAGCAGCCACGACTGGAGGGATGGCTACACCTTC. This encodes CASSHDWRDGYTF.